This entry lists 9 T cell receptor beta chains sequenced from one sample in a study of a mutant IDH1 vaccine in newly diagnosed glioma. These receptors have no known antigen. This table comes from immunoSEQ multiplex PCR, and its TCRdb copy is limited to in-frame clones, with some not included. The repertoire holds some 60,000 clones, less than 85% seen once, with roughly 3.6% in the top ten. Time point indicated: week 11, during vaccination. Vaccine doses each comprised 300 ug of mutant IDH1 20-mer peptide, with topical imiquimod. The sequences come from PBMCs, collected from a glioma patient whose treatment included an IDH1 peptide vaccine. Receptors were obtained from a man aged 25 to 40 with glioma.

This clone has a handful of counts. As DNA, the CDR3 is TGTGCCAGCAGTGAAGGGTCTTCTGGGGCCAACGTCCTGACTTTC. Amino acid sequence: CASSEGSSGANVLTF. V and J are TRBV6-1 and TRBJ2-6; D remains ambiguous. Trimming shortened V by 1 base and J by 1 base, and 5 bases separated the two germline ends. This CDR3 contains 15 residues. Germline loops: CDR1 MNHNS, CDR2 SASEGT.

The V and J genes are TRBV7-9 and TRBJ1-2; D ambiguous. Germline CDR1 and CDR2: SEHNR and FQNEAQ (reference sequence). The CDR3 length is 14 residues. Deletions cut 1 base from V and 4 bases from J, with 10 bases between. In DNA, the CDR3 is TGTGCCAGCAGCTTAGGTATGGCAAGCTATGGCTACACCTTC. Protein: CASSLGMASYGYTF.

The chain uses TRBV6-5 and TRBJ2-1; tentative D call: TRBD2 (6 bases). The CDR3 length is 13 residues. With 3 bases removed from V and 7 bases from J, the gap between germline ends came to 10 bases. The germline V gene has CDR1 MNHEY and CDR2 SVGAGI. The CDR3: CASSYLSGNEQFF. The CDR3 nucleotides read TGTGCCAGCAGTTATTTGAGCGGGAATGAGCAGTTCTTC.

The chain couples TRBV18 to TRBJ2-5; D might be TRBD2 (5 bases). The CDR3 is made up of 15 amino acids. V lost 3 bases to trimming and J lost 4 bases, with 15 bases between them. Germline assignment: CDR1 KGHSH and CDR2 LQKENI. The CDR3: CASSPRTDRGETQYF. CDR3 nucleotides: TGTGCCAGCTCACCGCGGACGGATCGGGGAGAGACCCAGTACTTC.

The J gene is TRBJ2-1, the V gene TRBV4-1; 14 nucleotides match TRBD2. The CDR3 consists of 15 residues. V shed 4 bases and J 6 bases; nucleotides not matched to a gene: 2. Looked up from germline, CDR1 is MGHRA and CDR2 is YSYEKL. The CDR3 DNA reads as TGCGCCAGCAGCCCGGGACTAGCGGGAGCCAATGAGCAGTTCTTC. It translates to CASSPGLAGANEQFF.

V gene TRBV5-1 combines with J gene TRBJ1-5; 9 nucleotides match TRBD1. Germline V gene data show CDR1 as SGHRS and CDR2 as YFSETQ. The junction had 10 bases not matched to a gene; V was cut back by 7 bases and J by 2 bases. CDR3 length: 16 residues. The CDR3: CASHRVGDRGNQPQHF. In DNA form, the CDR3 reads TGCGCCAGCCACAGGGTGGGGGACAGGGGCAATCAGCCCCAGCATTTT.

V is TRBV6-1 and J is TRBJ1-2; D possibly corresponds to TRBD1 (5 bases). V dropped 0 bases and J dropped 4 bases, with 15 bases sitting between them. CDR3 length equals 16 residues. The germline V gene has CDR1 MNHNS and CDR2 SASEGT. CDR3 residues: CASSEAVGGEIYGYTF. The DNA of the CDR3 is TGTGCCAGCAGTGAAGCGGTGGGGGGTGAAATCTATGGCTACACCTTC.

V is TRBV7-2 and J is TRBJ2-1, with 8 bases identical to TRBD2. Germline V gives CDR1 SGHTA, CDR2 FQGNSA. There are 16 residues in the CDR3. The V and J ends lost 5 bases and 6 bases, in that order; junction bases with no gene match: 12. The CDR3 here is CASSPSSGSGSNEQFF. The DNA of the CDR3 is TGTGCCAGCAGCCCATCAAGCGGGAGCGGGAGCAATGAGCAGTTCTTC.

The rearrangement links TRBV5-1 to TRBJ1-3; D may be TRBD1 (6 bases). This CDR3 contains 17 residues. V was shortened by 1 base and J by 0 bases, with 14 bases between the two germline ends. Germline V gene sequence: CDR1 SGHRS, CDR2 YFSETQ. The DNA of the CDR3 is TGCGCCAGCAGCTTGTACTCACAGGGACTCTCTGGAAACACCATATATTTT. This gives the protein CASSLYSQGLSGNTIYF.